The T cell receptor beta chain described here comes from a study of human T cells and chemical hapten exposure. For the study at large: Upper-back patch tests with 0.01% DPC were read at 6 days. Chiefly female patients presented with alopecia areata, totalis or universalis.

This clonotype was recorded at least ten times. No antigen is known for it. Germline lookup yields CDR1 LGHNT and CDR2 FRNRAP. V lost 1 base and J lost 5, with 11 bases in between. CDR3 length: 14 amino acids. Study results and caveats: After DPC sensitization, TCRs above 1 in 1000 frequency showed no change.

Documented time point: pre-sensitization, week 0. This sample's treatment: therapeutic diphenylcyclopropenone sensitization with weekly scalp DPC. Those who donated were patients with alopecia, 18 to 70 years of age, and suitable for DPC. TCRdb re-called the RACE reads with MiXCR, one entry per CDR3 protein. The sample lists some 51,000 distinct CDR3 sequences, 9.4% occurring once. Sample: whole blood, taken in connection with sensitization to the hapten diphenylcyclopropenone (DPC). This rearrangement joins TRBV12-5 to TRBJ2-5; D possibly corresponds to TRBD2 (5 bases). This TCR was recovered from a woman aged 40 to 49 with alopecia areata. Some clones in this sample may be carry-over from other donors' samples. CDR3 protein: CASGLGERGETQYF. The DNA of the CDR3 is TGTGCTAGTGGTTTGGGGGAGAGAGGGGAGACCCAGTACTTC.